Judged by abundance, the clone carrying this T cell receptor (beta chain) is medium-sized. What it binds is not known. This entry is derived from a study of metastatic and nonmetastatic thyroid tumors. As for the study in general: It was across blood and tumor or nodule tissue from malignant and benign thyroid patients that repertoires were compared.

Thyroid surgery was performed in patients who had received no treatment beforehand. Points from the study as a whole: According to reports, the diversity of TCR beta was significantly higher in malignant thyroid tumors than in benign nodules, and this held in both blood and tumor samples.

The germline V gene encodes CDR1 MDHEN and CDR2 SYDVKM. Unmatched junction bases numbered 5, after V lost 5 bases and J lost 3 bases. The CDR3 length is 14 residues. How the authors handled the data: Clinicopathological groups supplied CDR3 differences that were used to build a distant-metastasis classifier for papillary thyroid cancer. TCRdb reassembled clones from the PCR reads with MiXCR. TCRdb's processing, not the authors', yielded these V and J calls. The table includes about 40,000 clones, roughly 11% detected once. Input material: blood. V gene TRBV28 combines with J gene TRBJ2-7, with TRBD2 matching over 9 bases. This TCR came from a female donor with papillary thyroid cancer or a benign thyroid nodule (not recorded which). Some clones in this sample may be carry-over from other donors' samples. The CDR3 loop is CASSPLTSGYEQYF. The CDR3 DNA is TGTGCCAGCAGTCCCCTGACTAGCGGCTACGAGCAGTACTTC. Complete variable domain (other parts from reference TRBV28 and TRBJ2-7): DVKVTQSSRYLVKRTGEKVFLECVQDMDHENMFWYRQDPGLGLRLIYFSYDVKMKEKGDIPEGYSVSREKKERFSLILESASTNQTSMYLCASSPLTSGYEQYFGPGTRLTVT.